These 17 T cell receptor beta chains originate from one sample sequenced in a study of T cell repertoires in cytomegalovirus infection. Each CDR3 protein gets one entry after TCRdb re-called the reads with MiXCR. The sample records 54,000 or so distinct CDR3 sequences, about 33% being singletons. The antigens for these receptors are not known. Input material: PBMCs, sequenced either directly or after in vitro stimulation (not recorded which). These receptors came from a human donor in good health (CMV status not recorded). Some clones in this sample may be carry-over from other donors' samples.

J is TRBJ1-4 and V is TRBV10-3; TRBD1 aligns across 10 bases. The CDR3 length is 11 residues. Trimming removed 5 bases from V and 15 bases from J; junction bases left unmatched: 3. The germline V gene has CDR1 ENHRY and CDR2 SYGVKD. The CDR3 DNA reads TGTGCCATCAGTCCCGGGACAGGGGTGTTTTTT. The encoded protein is CAISPGTGVFF.

This chain joins TRBV7-2 and TRBJ2-3; tentatively, D is TRBD2 (5 bases). V was clipped by 5 bases and J by 0 bases, with 15 bases between them. The CDR3 length is 16 residues. Looked up from germline, CDR1 is SGHTA and CDR2 is FQGNSA. The CDR3 DNA reads TGTGCCAGCAGCCCCCGTTTAGCGACTAGCACAGATACGCAGTATTTT. It encodes CASSPRLATSTDTQYF.

The genes are TRBV4-1 and TRBJ2-3; D uncertain. This CDR3 is 16 amino acids long. The V end lost 3 bases, the J end lost 2 bases, and 15 bases lay between the germline ends. Germline CDR1 is MGHRA and CDR2 is YSYEKL. Written as DNA, the CDR3 is TGCGCCAGCAGCCACCCTGTCGGCAGTTTCACAGATACGCAGTATTTT. Encoded protein: CASSHPVGSFTDTQYF.

This clonotype came up a few times. CDR3 region: CASSGDSAPYNEQFF. As DNA, the CDR3 is TGTGCCAGCAGTGGAGACTCCGCGCCCTACAATGAGCAGTTCTTC. This sequence joins TRBV12-3 or TRBV12-4 and TRBJ2-1, with D hard to call. Trimming removed 5 bases at V and 2 bases at J, with 13 bases between. CDR3 length equals 15 residues.

There are many counts of this clonotype. This chain joins TRBV28 and TRBJ2-3; TRBD2 matches 9 bases. The CDR3 has 15 amino acids. V was pared by 4 bases and J by 6 bases, with 8 bases of the junction left unmatched. The germline CDR1 and CDR2 sequences are MDHEN and SYDVKM. The CDR3 region is CASSSPAGGSDTQYF. CDR3 DNA sequence: TGTGCCAGCAGTTCCCCAGCGGGGGGATCGGATACGCAGTATTTT.

This clonotype was detected many times. The chain recombines TRBV7-2 with TRBJ2-7, with D possibly matching TRBD1 (6 bases). The ends were cut back, 1 base at V and 5 bases at J, with 15 bases in the middle. The germline gives CDR1 SGHTA, CDR2 FQGNSA. The CDR3 sequence is 15 residues long. The CDR3 DNA is TGTGCCAGCAGCTTAGGGCTAGGGGGATCACACGAGCAGTACTTC. Encoded protein: CASSLGLGGSHEQYF.

This clonotype has only a few counts. The CDR3 DNA reads as TGTGCCAGCAGTCCCAGTTCCAACAATGAGCAGTTCTTC. It encodes CASSPSSNNEQFF. This rearrangement joins TRBV28 to TRBJ2-1; D not certain. CDR3 length equals 13 residues. V lost 5 bases to trimming and J lost 5 bases, with 10 bases between them. Per germline, CDR1 MDHEN and CDR2 SYDVKM.

The V call is TRBV7-9, the J call TRBJ2-2, with TRBD2 matching 7 bases. Per the germline V gene, CDR1 is SEHNR and CDR2 is FQNEAQ (reference sequence). This CDR3 comprises 17 residues. The V gene end was trimmed by 5 bases and the J gene end by 2 bases; junction bases not matched to a gene: 11. The CDR3 nucleotides read TGTGCCAGCAGCCGCGGGGCTAGCGGAAAAAACACCGGGGAGCTGTTTTTT. This translates into CASSRGASGKNTGELFF. The full variable domain, in which reference TRBV7-9 and TRBJ2-2 provide the parts outside the CDR3, is DTGVSQNPRHKITKRGQNVTFRCDPISEHNRLYWYRQTLGQGPEFLTYFQNEAQLEKSRLLSDRFSAERPKGSFSTLEIQRTEQGDSAMYLCASSRGASGKNTGELFFGEGSRLTVL.

The chain is built from TRBV2 and TRBJ2-5; possibly TRBD2 for D (6 bases). Trimming removed 6 bases at V and 5 bases at J, with 10 bases between. The CDR3 runs to 12 residues. Germline V gene sequence: CDR1 SNHLY, CDR2 FYNNEI. CDR3 in amino acids: CASSQEGETQYF. The CDR3 coding sequence is TGTGCCAGCAGCCAGGAGGGGGAGACCCAGTACTTC.

The chain recombines TRBV7-8 with TRBJ2-7, with D possibly being TRBD1 (6 bases). Trimming took off 0 bases at V and 2 bases at J, with 11 bases between the two ends. Germline V gene lookup returns CDR1 SGHVS and CDR2 FQNEAQ. The CDR3 contains 15 residues. CDR3 region: CASSLAYGGTYEQYF. The CDR3 region has the DNA TGTGCCAGCAGCTTAGCGTATGGGGGCACCTACGAGCAGTACTTC.

This clonotype came up a few times. This chain joins TRBV20-1 and TRBJ1-1; no reliable D call. With 6 bases removed from V and 5 bases from J, the gap between germline ends came to 16 bases. CDR1 and CDR2 (germline): DFQATT, SNEGSKA (reference sequence). The CDR3 runs to 13 residues. As DNA, the CDR3 is TGCAGTGCCGCCGGCCTCTTGGGGACTGAAGCTTTCTTT. Its translation: CSAAGLLGTEAFF.

The chain links TRBV5-4 to TRBJ2-1; TRBD2 might be the D (6 bases). Trimming took 2 bases from V and 3 from J, leaving 15 bases between them. The CDR3 runs 16 residues. Germline V gene lookup returns CDR1 SGHNT and CDR2 YYREEE (reference sequence). CDR3 in DNA: TGTGCCAGCAGCTTCCATAGCGGAATAAACTACAATGAGCAGTTCTTC. Its protein product is CASSFHSGINYNEQFF.

This clonotype was detected only a few times. This chain's CDR3 is CASSLRDTHSEAFF. The CDR3, as DNA: TGTGCCAGCAGCCTCCGGGACACCCACTCTGAAGCTTTCTTT. The chain employs TRBV5-6 and TRBJ1-1; possible D gene TRBD1, 6 bases. This CDR3 is 14 amino acids long. From germline, CDR1 is SGHDT and CDR2 YYEEEE. V was shortened by 4 bases and J by 6 bases, with 16 bases between the two germline ends.

The rearrangement joins TRBV7-6 to TRBJ1-4; no clear D gene. This CDR3 is built from 14 residues. Germline CDR1 SGHVS, CDR2 FNYEAQ. Trimming stripped 5 bases from V and 0 bases from J, with 7 bases between. The CDR3 bases are TGTGCCAGCAGCATCGGGACAACTAATGAAAAACTGTTTTTT. Translating gives CASSIGTTNEKLFF.

The chain has TRBV6-6 and TRBJ2-1; D gene unclear. This CDR3 spans 10 amino acids. Trimming shortened V by 5 bases and J by 14 bases, and 10 bases separated the two germline ends. Germline CDR1 and CDR2: MNHNY and SVGAGI (reference sequence). Written as DNA, the CDR3 is TGTGCCAGCAGTGTGACAATCGAGTTCTTC. It encodes CASSVTIEFF.

In nucleotides, the CDR3 is TGTGCCAGCAGCACGGGCTCCGGGACAACTAATGAAAAACTGTTTTTT. Translation: CASSTGSGTTNEKLFF. This rearrangement joins TRBV6-2 or TRBV6-3 to TRBJ1-4; D gene unclear. This CDR3 spans 16 amino acids. Germline-derived CDR1 and CDR2 are MNHEY and SVGEGT. The V end lost 6 bases, the J end lost 0 bases, and 14 bases lay between the germline ends.

This clonotype was seen more than once but under ten times. This sequence joins TRBV12-3 or TRBV12-4 and TRBJ1-4; D uncertain. V was clipped by 5 bases and J by 0 bases, with 13 bases between them. This CDR3 has 16 amino acids. The chain's CDR3 is CASSLQTDATNEKLFF. DNA for the CDR3: TGTGCCAGCAGTCTACAGACGGATGCAACTAATGAAAAACTGTTTTTT.